The T cell receptor (beta chain) described here comes from a study of blood T cell repertoires in COVID-19. Study context: Spain, Italy and the United States supplied samples that represented acute and convalescent COVID-19. Sample material is recorded as cDNA or gDNA derived from T cells, B-cell-depleted T cells, or PBMCs.

The CDR3 length is 14 residues. V shed 5 bases and J 2 bases; nucleotides not matched to a gene: 5. CDR1 is SEHNR and CDR2 is FQNEAQ in the germline V gene (reference sequence). How the authors handled the data: Scientists estimated how many nucleated cells there were by amplifying reference gene primers. TCRdb's table, derived via immunoSEQ multiplex PCR, lists solely in-frame clones and lacks some. That table gives V, J and clone size, and the DNA gave D and trimming. Here the sample spans about 160,000 clones, 75% to 90% being singletons. The chain uses TRBV7-9 and TRBJ1-2; 7 bases map to TRBD1. Sequenced: peripheral blood. This TCR came from a human donor with acute or convalescent COVID-19. The donor label of this sample is uncertain. This CDR3 is CASSQRTGNYGYTF. The CDR3 DNA reads TGTGCCAGCAGCCAAAGGACAGGAAACTATGGCTACACCTTC. The full variable domain, rest sourced from reference TRBV7-9 and TRBJ1-2, is DTGVSQNPRHKITKRGQNVTFRCDPISEHNRLYWYRQTLGQGPEFLTYFQNEAQLEKSRLLSDRFSAERPKGSFSTLEIQRTEQGDSAMYLCASSQRTGNYGYTFGSGTRLTVV.